The 15 T cell receptor beta chains reported below all come from one sample, sequenced in a study of Graves' ophthalmopathy and Graves' hyperthyroidism. RNA transcripts provided the template for amplifying TCR beta CDR3 regions. Second-round multiplex PCR came after first-round RT-PCR with HTBI primers. MiXCR, applied by TCRdb to the multiplex PCR reads, yields one record per CDR3 protein. The sample has some 750,000 distinct CDR3 sequences, 35% to 50% seen once. The material sequenced was peripheral blood. Source of these receptors: an adult man with Graves' ophthalmopathy.

The gene calls are TRBV10-3 and TRBJ1-1; 8 nucleotides agree with TRBD1. Germline V CDR1 and CDR2: ENHRY, SYGVKD. The CDR3 has 13 amino acids. The V gene end was trimmed by 8 bases and the J gene end by 4 bases; junction bases not matched to a gene: 6. This CDR3 is CAIGRDRSTEAFF. CDR3 DNA sequence: TGTGCCATCGGCCGGGACAGGTCCACTGAAGCTTTCTTT.

This sequence joins TRBV20-1 and TRBJ1-2; tentative D call: TRBD1 (6 bases). V was cut by 6 bases and J by 3 bases, with 17 bases left in between. CDR1 and CDR2 from the germline V gene are DFQATT and SNEGSKA (reference sequence). This CDR3 is built from 14 residues. CDR3 bases: TGCAGTGCGAACACAGGGCGTCATTACTATGGCTACACCTTC. Translating gives CSANTGRHYYGYTF.

This clonotype was found many times. The gene calls are TRBV2 and TRBJ1-2, with TRBD1 matching over 8 bases. Trimming at V came to 0 bases and at J to 5 bases, leaving 11 bases not matched to a gene. The CDR3 totals 17 residues. Germline CDR1 and CDR2: SNHLY and FYNNEI. The CDR3 DNA is TGTGCCAGCAGTGAAGCAAGGACAGGGCGAGATCAATATGGCTACACCTTC. It encodes CASSEARTGRDQYGYTF.

The gene calls are TRBV20-1 and TRBJ2-6, with D unresolved. This CDR3 comprises 15 residues. In germline, CDR1 is DFQATT, CDR2 SNEGSKA (reference sequence). The V end was cut by 5 bases, the J end by 0 bases, with 11 bases between. CDR3 DNA sequence: TGCAGTGCTGGGTGGCGGAACTCTGGGGCCAACGTCCTGACTTTC. As protein: CSAGWRNSGANVLTF.

The V and J genes are TRBV2 and TRBJ2-1, with TRBD2 as a possible D gene (5 bases). V was cut by 5 bases and J by 10 bases, with 9 bases left in between. CDR1 and CDR2 from the germline V gene are SNHLY and FYNNEI. The CDR3 contains 11 residues. The CDR3 reads CASSTQREQFF. The CDR3 DNA sequence: TGTGCCAGCAGTACCCAGCGGGAGCAGTTCTTC.

The sample holds a few counts of this clonotype. CDR3 loop: CASIQGGANVLTF. CDR3 bases: TGTGCCAGCATCCAGGGGGGGGCCAACGTCCTGACTTTC. The genes are TRBV7-9 and TRBJ2-6; D may be TRBD1 (6 bases). The CDR3 sequence is 13 residues long. The V gene's germline CDR1 is SEHNR and CDR2 FQNEAQ (reference sequence). The ends were cut back, 7 bases at V and 4 bases at J, with 8 bases in the middle.

About this clonotype: At one end, the junction sequence differs from germline, possibly due to a read error. This chain uses TRBV20-1 with TRBJ1-2, with 7 bases aligning to TRBD1. The germline V gene has CDR1 DFQATT and CDR2 SNEGSKA (reference sequence). The CDR3 is 14 residues long. As DNA, the CDR3 is TGCAGTGCTGGAGATTCGGGACAGAGCTATGGCTACACCTTC. This encodes CSAGDSGQSYGYTF.

This clonotype came up many times. The chain uses TRBV20-1 and TRBJ1-5, with 7 bases fitting TRBD1. The germline V gene encodes CDR1 DFQATT and CDR2 SNEGSKA (reference sequence). This CDR3 is 14 amino acids long. Trimming removed 3 bases from V and 3 bases from J; junction bases left unmatched: 5. CDR3 sequence reads: CSARRGQDNQPQHF. DNA of the CDR3: TGCAGTGCTAGGAGGGGGCAGGACAATCAGCCCCAGCATTTT.

The chain combines TRBV2 with TRBJ1-2, with 8 bases matching TRBD1. Losses at the gene ends were 6 bases for V and 4 bases for J; bases not matched to a gene: 10. From germline, CDR1 is SNHLY and CDR2 FYNNEI. The CDR3 contains 15 residues. The DNA for the CDR3 is TGTGCCAGCAGCATTCAGACAGGGGTGGTCTATGGCTACACCTTC. Translation: CASSIQTGVVYGYTF. Supplemented by reference TRBV2 and TRBJ1-2, the full variable domain reads EPEVTQTPSHQVTQMGQEVILRCVPISNHLYFYWYRQILGQKVEFLVSFYNNEISEKSEIFDDQFSVERPDGSNFTLKIRSTKLEDSAMYFCASSIQTGVVYGYTFGSGTRLTVV.

This clonotype appeared many times. In DNA form, the CDR3 reads TGTGCCAGCAGCGTCCGGTTTTCAGAGACCCAGTACTTC. Residues: CASSVRFSETQYF. This chain links TRBV7-2 with TRBJ2-5; D not resolved. Trimming left V 5 bases short and J 4 bases short, with 11 bases between. Germline V CDR1 and CDR2: SGHTA, FQGNSA. The CDR3 spans 13 residues.

This clonotype came up many times. The V and J genes are TRBV29-1 and TRBJ1-3; the D is unclear. The germline CDR1 and CDR2 sequences are SQVTM and ANQGSEA. The V end was cut by 3 bases, the J end by 0 bases, with 6 bases between. The CDR3 runs to 13 residues. CDR3 sequence reads: CSVDINSGNTIYF. The CDR3 DNA follows: TGCAGCGTTGACATTAACTCTGGAAACACCATATATTTT. Full variable domain (remainder filled in from reference TRBV29-1 and TRBJ1-3): SAVISQKPSRDICQRGTSLTIQCQVDSQVTMMFWYRQQPGQSLTLIATANQGSEATYESGFVIDKFPISRPNLTFSTLTVSNMSPEDSSIYLCSVDINSGNTIYFGEGSWLTVV.

This clonotype has ten or more counts. The chain couples TRBV2 to TRBJ1-5; TRBD1 matches 9 bases. Germline trimming cut 6 bases from V and 4 bases from J; bases unmatched to any gene: 7. Germline V lookup: CDR1 SNHLY, CDR2 FYNNEI. This CDR3 has 15 amino acids. The CDR3 bases are TGTGCCAGCAGCGTCGACAGGGGGATAAATCAGCCCCAGCATTTT. It is translated as CASSVDRGINQPQHF.

A note on this clonotype: Mismatch with germline at one junction end may stem from a read error. The V gene is TRBV20-1, the J gene TRBJ1-1; weak D call: TRBD1 (6 bases). The CDR3 consists of 14 residues. Germline V gives CDR1 DFQATT, CDR2 SNEGSKA (reference sequence). Here the CDR3 DNA reads TGCGGTGCTAGCCGTTCGTACAGGGTTGATGAAGCTTTCTTT. It yields the protein CGASRSYRVDEAFF.

This clonotype appeared a few times. The genes are TRBV20-1 and TRBJ2-7; TRBD2 aligns across 7 bases. Germline-derived CDR1 and CDR2 are DFQATT and SNEGSKA (reference sequence). The CDR3 covers 14 residues. The trim removed 3 bases at V and 0 bases at J, leaving 5 bases unmatched. The CDR3 spells CSASGGGNSYEQYF. In DNA form, the CDR3 reads TGCAGTGCTAGTGGGGGGGGAAACTCCTACGAGCAGTACTTC.

In its sample, this clonotype was seen many times. The V gene is TRBV2, the J gene TRBJ1-4; 11 positions agree with TRBD1. The germline gives CDR1 SNHLY, CDR2 FYNNEI. After removal of 4 bases from V and 10 bases from J, the junction contained 8 bases not matched to a gene. The CDR3 runs 15 residues. CDR3 nucleotides: TGTGCCAGCAGTGGATTGGACAGGGGGCTTGGAAAACTGTTTTTT. Amino acid sequence: CASSGLDRGLGKLFF.